The rows below give T cell receptor beta chains drawn from one sample of a study of Graves' ophthalmopathy and Graves' hyperthyroidism. MiXCR, applied by TCRdb to the multiplex PCR reads, yields one record per CDR3 protein. The profile shows a few hundred thousand distinct CDR3 sequences, roughly 21% of them singletons. The sample taken for sequencing was peripheral blood. These receptors were collected from a woman aged 45 to 65 with Graves' ophthalmopathy. Each CDR3 is given with its conserved first and last residue. Fields, in order: J gene, V gene, D gene, clone size, CDR3 DNA, CDR3 protein. D genes are given only for firm matches. Not every row has a clone size; where given, it reads once, few, many or a size class.

TRBJ1-6 TRBV2 - few TGTGCCAGCAGTGACAGGGTGGTTAATTCACCCCTCCACTTT CASSDRVVNSPLHF
TRBJ2-5 TRBV24-1 - - TGTGCCACCAGTGACGGGGTTCAAGAGACCCAGTACTTC CATSDGVQETQYF
TRBJ2-5 TRBV2 - - TGTGCCAGCAGCAATGGCGACCCCATCGGGGAGACCCAGTACTTC CASSNGDPIGETQYF
TRBJ2-2 TRBV30 - - TGTGCCTGGAGTGGAGCCGGGGAGCTGTTTTTT CAWSGAGELFF
TRBJ2-5 TRBV19 - many TGTGCCAGTAGTATAGATCGTGAGACCCAGTACTTC CASSIDRETQYF
TRBJ2-2 TRBV5-1 TRBD1 many TGCGCCAGCAGCGTACAGGGGGCAGACACCGGGGAGCTGTTTTTT CASSVQGADTGELFF
TRBJ1-5 TRBV6-5 - many TGTGCCAGCAGTTATCAGGGCAATCAGCCCCAGCATTTT CASSYQGNQPQHF
TRBJ2-5 TRBV5-1 - many TGCGCCAGCAGCTTCAGTAGGTCTGAGGAGACCCAGTACTTC CASSFSRSEETQYF
TRBJ1-5 TRBV7-8 - many TGTGCCAGCAGTTCGACAGAACGGAGCAATCAGCCCCAGCATTTT CASSSTERSNQPQHF
TRBJ1-3 TRBV11-1 - few TGTGCCAGCAGCCATAGGGACGGCCCCTCTGGAAACACCATATATTTT CASSHRDGPSGNTIYF
TRBJ1-3 TRBV6-5 - many TGTGCCAGTGTCCGGGGAAACACCATATATTTT CASVRGNTIYF
TRBJ1-2 TRBV6-2/TRBV6-3 TRBD1 many TGTGCCAGCAGTTACCTGGGACAGACCTATGGCTACACCTTC CASSYLGQTYGYTF
TRBJ1-4 TRBV25-1 - few TGTGCCAGCAGGCAGGGTTTTGGGGTACTGTTTTTT CASRQGFGVLFF
TRBJ1-2 TRBV6-2/TRBV6-3 - - - CASSSSRGTANLTYGYTF